The 19 T cell receptor beta chains below all came from one sample that was sequenced in a study of blood T cells in healthy people across ages. Sample-barcoded 5' priming and a J-beta primer mix drove a second PCR of roughly 6 to 12 cycles. TCRdb analysed the 5' RACE reads with MiXCR anew, one entry per CDR3 protein. The table includes hundreds of thousands of distinct CDR3 sequences, roughly 48% detected once. Source material: blood. The receptor set was obtained from a man older than 75 in good health.

This clonotype was counted only a few times. This chain uses TRBV6-6 with TRBJ1-4; tentatively, D is TRBD1 (5 bases). Germline V CDR1 and CDR2: MNHNY, SVGAGI (reference sequence). The CDR3 loop spans 16 amino acids. Deletions cut 1 base from V and 8 bases from J, with 17 bases between. CDR3 DNA: TGTGCCAGCAGTTACTGGGGGACTCAGAAAGGGGAAAAACTGTTTTTT. Encoded protein: CASSYWGTQKGEKLFF.

The chain joins TRBV29-1 to TRBJ2-2; the D is unclear. The CDR3 is made up of 15 amino acids. Germline CDR1 reads SQVTM; CDR2 reads ANQGSEA. V was cut by 6 bases and J by 3 bases, with 17 bases left in between. CDR3 amino acids: CSVYRIGRYTGELFF. CDR3 nucleotides: TGCAGCGTCTACCGCATCGGGCGGTACACCGGGGAGCTGTTTTTT.

This clonotype was detected many times. The J gene is TRBJ2-3, the V gene TRBV6-6, with D perhaps assigned TRBD1 or TRBD2 (6 bases each). Germline V gene lookup returns CDR1 MNHNY and CDR2 SVGAGI (reference sequence). Trimming stripped 5 bases from V and 3 bases from J, with 15 bases between. The CDR3 extends over 15 amino acids. CDR3 sequence: CASSDRGRETDTQYF. The CDR3, as DNA: TGTGCCAGCAGTGACCGGGGGCGGGAAACAGATACGCAGTATTTT.

Note on this clonotype: Germline is not matched at one junction end, which may reflect a read error. The chain joins TRBV7-9 to TRBJ2-3; perhaps D is TRBD1 or TRBD2 (6 bases each). Germline V CDR1 and CDR2: SEHNR, FQNEAQ (reference sequence). The CDR3 runs 16 residues. This CDR3 reads CARSSPTRGVTYTQYF. CDR3 DNA: TGTGCCAGAAGCTCACCAACTAGGGGGGTGACATATACGCAGTATTTT.

This clonotype turned up a few times. V gene TRBV20-1 combines with J gene TRBJ2-7; D is perhaps TRBD2 (6 bases). The germline V and J ends were trimmed by 3 bases and 2 bases, with 17 bases remaining between them. The CDR3 is 15 amino acids. Germline CDR1 DFQATT, CDR2 SNEGSKA (reference sequence). The CDR3 reads CSARASALITYEQYF. CDR3 in DNA: TGCAGTGCTAGGGCTAGCGCCTTGATTACCTACGAGCAGTACTTC.

V and J are TRBV12-3 or TRBV12-4 and TRBJ2-7; D is unresolved. V was cut by 3 bases and J by 6 bases, with 12 bases left in between. The CDR3 length is 13 residues. This CDR3 is CASSLVGRSEQYF. CDR3 DNA sequence: TGTGCCAGCAGTTTGGTAGGTCGCTCCGAGCAGTACTTC.

The chain uses TRBV7-8 and TRBJ2-3; D gene unclear. Germline V CDR1 and CDR2: SGHVS, FQNEAQ. CDR3 length equals 15 residues. The V gene lost 3 bases and the J gene lost 2 bases, with 12 bases spanning the gap. The CDR3 spells CASSFNRDNTDTQYF. CDR3 sequence (DNA): TGTGCCAGCAGCTTTAACAGAGATAACACAGATACGCAGTATTTT.

The CDR3 DNA reads as TGTGCCAGCAGTCTTGGGGGGACCGAGGTGTCACCCCTCCACTTT. Its translation is CASSLGGTEVSPLHF. This chain joins TRBV2 and TRBJ1-6; a possible D gene is TRBD1 (5 bases). The CDR3 loop spans 15 amino acids. Germline loops: CDR1 SNHLY, CDR2 FYNNEI. Trimming removed 5 bases from V and 10 bases from J, with 18 bases in between.

This chain connects TRBV2 to TRBJ2-1, with 8 bases matching TRBD1. Germline CDR1 is SNHLY and CDR2 is FYNNEI. V shed 7 bases, J shed 4 bases, and the junction held 6 bases outside the gene matches. The CDR3 runs to 14 residues. The CDR3 is CASTYRQGYNEQFF. CDR3 DNA: TGTGCCAGCACGTATCGACAGGGGTACAATGAGCAGTTCTTC.

V gene TRBV7-9 combines with J gene TRBJ2-1; D gene ambiguous. The CDR3 is 12 amino acids. Trimming took 1 base from V and 11 from J, leaving 9 bases between them. Germline V lookup: CDR1 SEHNR, CDR2 FQNEAQ (reference sequence). The CDR3 reads CASSLDRQKQFF. The CDR3 region has the DNA TGTGCCAGCAGCTTAGACCGACAAAAGCAGTTCTTC. Full variable domain (remainder filled in from reference TRBV7-9 and TRBJ2-1): DTGVSQNPRHKITKRGQNVTFRCDPISEHNRLYWYRQTLGQGPEFLTYFQNEAQLEKSRLLSDRFSAERPKGSFSTLEIQRTEQGDSAMYLCASSLDRQKQFFGPGTRLTVL.

This rearrangement joins TRBV6-5 to TRBJ1-2, with TRBD1 matching over 7 bases. The junction had 6 bases not matched to a gene; V was cut back by 6 bases and J by 8 bases. This CDR3 is 12 amino acids long. CDR1 MNHEY and CDR2 SVGAGI come from the germline V gene. The CDR3 region is CASRTTGYGYTF. In nucleotides, the CDR3 is TGTGCCAGCAGAACGACAGGGTACGGCTACACCTTC.

V gene TRBV12-3 or TRBV12-4 combines with J gene TRBJ1-6; the match to TRBD1 covers 7 bases. Germline trimming cut 2 bases from V and 7 bases from J; bases unmatched to any gene: 5. CDR3 length: 15 residues. The CDR3 sequence: CASSLMGTVNSPLHF. The CDR3 nucleotides read TGTGCCAGCAGTTTAATGGGGACAGTGAATTCACCCCTCCACTTT.

This clonotype was picked up a small number of times. The J gene is TRBJ2-7, the V gene TRBV7-9; TRBD1 might be the D (5 bases). V was cut by 7 bases and J by 5 bases, with 12 bases left in between. CDR1 SEHNR and CDR2 FQNEAQ come from the germline V gene (reference sequence). This CDR3 has 12 amino acids. The CDR3 bases are TGTGCCAGCACCTCCCAGGGTAACGAGCAGTACTTC. This gives the protein CASTSQGNEQYF.

The CDR3 nucleotides are TGTGCCAGCAGCCGACCGCCGGGACAGGGGATAGCCTACGAGCAGTACTTC. Translating it yields CASSRPPGQGIAYEQYF. The chain uses TRBV6-2 or TRBV6-3 and TRBJ2-7; 10 bases fit TRBD1. The CDR3 covers 17 residues. Looked up from germline, CDR1 is MNHEY and CDR2 is SVGEGT. After removal of 6 bases from V and 2 bases from J, the junction contained 13 bases not matched to a gene.

This chain joins TRBV20-1 and TRBJ2-2, with TRBD2 as a possible D gene (6 bases). This CDR3 contains 13 residues. V was clipped by 0 bases and J by 7 bases, with 9 bases between them. Germline loops: CDR1 DFQATT, CDR2 SNEGSKA (reference sequence). The CDR3 is CSARDSGFGELFF. The CDR3 DNA reads as TGCAGTGCTAGAGATAGCGGTTTCGGGGAGCTGTTTTTT.

This clonotype was seen a handful of times. The chain has TRBV7-2 and TRBJ2-3, with D unresolved. This CDR3 spans 13 amino acids. The V end was cut by 1 base, the J end by 4 bases, with 6 bases between. Germline CDR1 reads SGHTA; CDR2 reads FQGNSA. Here the CDR3 DNA reads TGTGCCAGCAGCTTAGTGAGCGCAGATACGCAGTATTTT. Translation gives CASSLVSADTQYF.

This clonotype has a single count. The chain couples TRBV4-3 to TRBJ2-7; TRBD1 matches 8 bases. Near its end, the DNA agrees better with TRBJ2-5, so the J call may be wrong. CDR3 length equals 15 residues. Germline V CDR1 and CDR2: LGHNA, YSLEER. In DNA, the CDR3 is TGCGCCAGCAGCCCGAGGACAGGGAGGACGGAGACCCAGTACTTC. Translating it yields CASSPRTGRTETQYF.

The rearrangement uses TRBV3-1 and TRBJ2-5, with D unresolved. Trimming shortened V by 5 bases and J by 4 bases, and 11 bases separated the two germline ends. From germline, CDR1 is LGHDT and CDR2 YNNKEL (reference sequence). The CDR3 sequence is 13 residues long. CDR3 region: CASSNRVAETQYF. The CDR3 coding sequence is TGTGCCAGCAGCAACCGGGTTGCAGAGACCCAGTACTTC.

The V call is TRBV5-1, the J call TRBJ2-7; perhaps TRBD1 as D (6 bases). The germline V gene has CDR1 SGHRS and CDR2 YFSETQ. The CDR3 extends over 13 amino acids. V was shortened by 3 bases and J by 3 bases, with 10 bases between the two germline ends. The CDR3 DNA reads TGCGCCAGCAGCTCGACAGGAATCTACGAGCAGTACTTC. Encoded protein: CASSSTGIYEQYF.